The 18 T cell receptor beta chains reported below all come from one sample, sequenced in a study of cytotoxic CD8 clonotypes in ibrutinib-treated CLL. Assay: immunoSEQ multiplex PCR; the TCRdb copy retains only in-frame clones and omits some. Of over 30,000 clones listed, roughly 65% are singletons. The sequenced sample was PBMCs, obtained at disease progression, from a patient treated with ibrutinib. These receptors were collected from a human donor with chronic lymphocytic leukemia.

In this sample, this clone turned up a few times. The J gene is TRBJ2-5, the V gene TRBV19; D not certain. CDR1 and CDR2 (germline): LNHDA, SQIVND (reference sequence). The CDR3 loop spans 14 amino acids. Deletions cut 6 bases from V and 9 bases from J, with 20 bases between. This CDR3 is CASRLKIVWDSQYF. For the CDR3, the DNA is TGTGCCAGTAGATTGAAAATCGTTTGGGATTCCCAGTACTTC.

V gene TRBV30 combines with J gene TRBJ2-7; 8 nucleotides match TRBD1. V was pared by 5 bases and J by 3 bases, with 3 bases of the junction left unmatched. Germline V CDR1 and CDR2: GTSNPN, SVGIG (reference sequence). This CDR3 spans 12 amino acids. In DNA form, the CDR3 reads TGTGCCTGGGGGACAGGTCGCTACGAGCAGTACTTC. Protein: CAWGTGRYEQYF. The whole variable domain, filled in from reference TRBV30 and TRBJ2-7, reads SQTIHQWPATLVQPVGSPLSLECTVEGTSNPNLYWYRQAAGRGLQLLFYSVGIGQISSEVPQNLSASRPQDRQFILSSKKLLLSDSGFYLCAWGTGRYEQYFGPGTRLTVT.

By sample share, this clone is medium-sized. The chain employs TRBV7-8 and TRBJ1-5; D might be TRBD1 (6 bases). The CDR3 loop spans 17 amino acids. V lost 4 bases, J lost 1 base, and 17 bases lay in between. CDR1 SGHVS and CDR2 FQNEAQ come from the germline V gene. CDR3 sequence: CASSSSPGTQSNQPQHF. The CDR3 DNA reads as TGTGCCAGCAGCTCATCCCCAGGGACACAGAGCAATCAGCCCCAGCATTTT.

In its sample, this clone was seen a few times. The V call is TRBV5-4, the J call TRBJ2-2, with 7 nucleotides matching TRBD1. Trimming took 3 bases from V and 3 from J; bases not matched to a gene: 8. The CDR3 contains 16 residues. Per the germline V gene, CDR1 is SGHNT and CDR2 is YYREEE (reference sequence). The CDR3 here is CASSSGRTGYTGELFF. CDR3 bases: TGTGCCAGCAGCTCGGGACGGACAGGCTACACCGGGGAGCTGTTTTTT.

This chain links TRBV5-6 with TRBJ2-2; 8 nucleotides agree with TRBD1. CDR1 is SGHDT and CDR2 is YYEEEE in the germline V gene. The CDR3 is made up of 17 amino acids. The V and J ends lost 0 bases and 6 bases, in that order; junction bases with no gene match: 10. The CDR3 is CASSLGGQDLLAGELFF. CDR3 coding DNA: TGTGCCAGCAGCTTGGGGGGACAGGATCTTTTGGCCGGGGAGCTGTTTTTT.

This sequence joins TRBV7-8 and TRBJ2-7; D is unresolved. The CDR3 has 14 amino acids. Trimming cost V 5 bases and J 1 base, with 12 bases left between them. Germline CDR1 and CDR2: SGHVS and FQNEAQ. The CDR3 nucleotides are TGTGCCAGCAGCCCTCGCCGTGCATCCTACGAGCAGTACTTC. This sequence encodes CASSPRRASYEQYF.

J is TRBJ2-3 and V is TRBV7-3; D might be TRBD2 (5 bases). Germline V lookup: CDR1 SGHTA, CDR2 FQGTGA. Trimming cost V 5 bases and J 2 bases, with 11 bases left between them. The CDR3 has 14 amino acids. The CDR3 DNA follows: TGTGCCAGCAGCCCAGCGGCTTTCACAGATACGCAGTATTTT. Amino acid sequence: CASSPAAFTDTQYF.

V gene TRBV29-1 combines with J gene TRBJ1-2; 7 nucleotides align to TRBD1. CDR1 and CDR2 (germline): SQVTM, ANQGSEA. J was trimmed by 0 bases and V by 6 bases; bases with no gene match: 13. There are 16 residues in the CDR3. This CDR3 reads CSVRNNRDRTNYGYTF. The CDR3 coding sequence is TGCAGCGTCAGAAATAACCGGGACAGAACTAACTATGGCTACACCTTC. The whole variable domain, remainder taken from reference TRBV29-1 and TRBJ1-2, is SAVISQKPSRDICQRGTSLTIQCQVDSQVTMMFWYRQQPGQSLTLIATANQGSEATYESGFVIDKFPISRPNLTFSTLTVSNMSPEDSSIYLCSVRNNRDRTNYGYTFGSGTRLTVV.

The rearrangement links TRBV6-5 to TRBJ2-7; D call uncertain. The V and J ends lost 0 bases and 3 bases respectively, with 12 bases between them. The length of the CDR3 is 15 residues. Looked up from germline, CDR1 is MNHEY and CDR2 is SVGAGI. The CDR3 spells CASSYSASSNYEQYF. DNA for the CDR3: TGTGCCAGCAGTTACTCGGCCAGCTCCAACTACGAGCAGTACTTC.

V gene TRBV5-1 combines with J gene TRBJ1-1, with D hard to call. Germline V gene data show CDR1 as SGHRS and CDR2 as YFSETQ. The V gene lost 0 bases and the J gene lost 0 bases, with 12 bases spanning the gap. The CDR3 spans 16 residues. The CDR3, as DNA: TGCGCCAGCAGCTTGGGACACGGAAAAGTGAACACTGAAGCTTTCTTT. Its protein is CASSLGHGKVNTEAFF.

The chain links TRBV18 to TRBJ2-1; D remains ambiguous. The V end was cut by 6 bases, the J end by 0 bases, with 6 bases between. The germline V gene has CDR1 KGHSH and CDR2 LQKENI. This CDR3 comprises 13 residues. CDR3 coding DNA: TGTGCCAGCTCCCCTGGCTCCTACAATGAGCAGTTCTTC. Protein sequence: CASSPGSYNEQFF. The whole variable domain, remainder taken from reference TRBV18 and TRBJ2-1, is NAGVMQNPRHLVRRRGQEARLRCSPMKGHSHVYWYRQLPEEGLKFMVYLQKENIIDESGMPKERFSAEFPKEGPSILRIQQVVRGDSAAYFCASSPGSYNEQFFGPGTRLTVL.

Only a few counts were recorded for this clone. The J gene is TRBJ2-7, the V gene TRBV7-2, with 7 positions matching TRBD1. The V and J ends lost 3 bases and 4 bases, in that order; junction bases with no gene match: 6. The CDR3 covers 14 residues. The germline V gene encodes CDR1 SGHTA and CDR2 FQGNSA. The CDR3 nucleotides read TGTGCCAGCAGCTTGGCCCCACAGGGGTACGAGCAGTACTTC. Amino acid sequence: CASSLAPQGYEQYF.

CDR3 residues: CASRRRGVLNNEQFF. CDR3 in DNA: TGTGCCAGCAGACGGCGGGGAGTGTTAAACAATGAGCAGTTCTTC. This chain uses TRBV28 with TRBJ2-1; tentative D call: TRBD2 (6 bases). The CDR3 loop spans 15 amino acids. The germline V and J ends were trimmed by 6 bases and 5 bases, with 17 bases remaining between them. Germline loops: CDR1 MDHEN, CDR2 SYDVKM.

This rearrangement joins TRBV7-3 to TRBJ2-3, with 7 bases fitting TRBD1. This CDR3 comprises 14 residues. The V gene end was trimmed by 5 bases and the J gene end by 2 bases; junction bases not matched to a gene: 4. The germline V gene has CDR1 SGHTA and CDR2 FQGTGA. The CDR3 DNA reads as TGTGCCAGCAGCGCGACAGGGTCCACAGATACGCAGTATTTT. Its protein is CASSATGSTDTQYF.

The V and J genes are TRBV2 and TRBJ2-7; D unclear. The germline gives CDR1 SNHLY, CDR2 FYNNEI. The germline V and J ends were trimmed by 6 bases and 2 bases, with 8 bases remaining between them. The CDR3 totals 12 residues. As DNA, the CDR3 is TGTGCCAGCAGCGTAGGGACCTACGAGCAGTACTTC. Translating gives CASSVGTYEQYF.

As DNA, the CDR3 is TGTGCCAGCAGCGCCAAGGACACCTTCTATGGCTACACCTTC. Translating it yields CASSAKDTFYGYTF. The chain combines TRBV9 with TRBJ1-2; possibly TRBD1 for D (5 bases). The V end lost 3 bases, the J end lost 4 bases, and 13 bases lay between the germline ends. The CDR3 covers 14 residues. CDR1 SGDLS and CDR2 YYNGEE come from the germline V gene. The whole variable domain, remainder taken from reference TRBV9 and TRBJ1-2, is DSGVTQTPKHLITATGQRVTLRCSPRSGDLSVYWYQQSLDQGLQFLIQYYNGEERAKGNILERFSAQQFPDLHSELNLSSLELGDSALYFCASSAKDTFYGYTFGSGTRLTVV.

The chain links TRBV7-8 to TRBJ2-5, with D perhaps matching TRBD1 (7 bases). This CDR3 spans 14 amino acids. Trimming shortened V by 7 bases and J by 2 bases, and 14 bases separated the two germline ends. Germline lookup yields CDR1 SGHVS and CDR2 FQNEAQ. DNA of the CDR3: TGTGCCAGCACCCGCGGGGACAGTCAAGAGACCCAGTACTTC. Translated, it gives CASTRGDSQETQYF. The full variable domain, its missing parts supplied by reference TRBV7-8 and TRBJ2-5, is GAGVSQSPRYKVAKRGQDVALRCDPISGHVSLFWYQQALGQGPEFLTYFQNEAQLDKSGLPSDRFFAERPEGSVSTLKIQRTQQEDSAVYLCASTRGDSQETQYFGPGTRLLVL.

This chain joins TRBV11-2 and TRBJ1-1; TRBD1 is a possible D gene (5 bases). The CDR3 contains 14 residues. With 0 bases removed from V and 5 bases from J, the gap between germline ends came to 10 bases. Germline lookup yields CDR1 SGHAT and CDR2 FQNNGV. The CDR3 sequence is CASSLEAGRTEAFF. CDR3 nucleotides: TGTGCCAGCAGCTTAGAGGCAGGGCGGACTGAAGCTTTCTTT.